These 4 T cell receptor beta chains share one sample of origin, sequenced in a study of T cells expressing NK-cell markers. For each CDR3 protein, TCRdb gives one entry from its re-call of the 5' RACE reads, without DNA. The sample holds about 150,000 distinct CDR3 sequences. The sample taken for sequencing was blood T cells: a sorted CD56 or NKG2C T cell subset, CD4+ or CD8+ T cells, or bulk PBMC T cells (not recorded which). These receptors were collected from a man aged 18-75 years in good health.

The V gene is TRBV6-4, the J gene TRBJ2-3; checking the TCRdb D call of TRBD2 is not possible without DNA. The CDR3 loop spans 16 amino acids. CDR1 is MRHNA, CDR2 SNTAGT, per germline. This CDR3 reads CASSDSLAGGTDTQYF.

V and J are TRBV6-4 and TRBJ1-2. Germline V lookup: CDR1 MRHNA, CDR2 SNTAGT. The CDR3 length is 15 residues. The CDR3 reads CASSDSPEANYGYTF.

This chain uses TRBV27 with TRBJ2-5; as DNA is missing, the TRBD1 call by TCRdb cannot be tested. Germline loops: CDR1 MNHEY, CDR2 SMNVEV (reference sequence). The CDR3 covers 16 residues. CDR3 amino acids: CASRPYWGQLGETQYF.

This chain connects TRBV29-1 to TRBJ1-1; TCRdb lists TRBD1, though no DNA is available to test this call. Germline CDR1 and CDR2: SQVTM and ANQGSEA. This CDR3 is 13 amino acids long. The CDR3 spells CSVPGGGNTEAFF.